These 26 T cell receptor beta chains originate from one sample sequenced in a study of blood T cell repertoires in COVID-19 (dated by TCRdb to 2020 to 2021). Library generation was performed with the immunoSEQ multiplex PCR assay. TCRdb carries this immuneACCESS record with in-frame sequences only. Its versions omit some clonotypes, under half of them owing to an unresolved V gene in the studies checked, with the rest unexplained. In this sample the table shows 150,000 or so clones, about 85% of which occur a single time. The top ten constitute 5.4% of the sample. The sequenced sample consisted of peripheral blood. These receptors all stem from a woman in her forties or fifties with COVID-19, enrolled during active disease.

This clone showed up just a few times. V is TRBV2 and J is TRBJ1-2; no reliable D call. The V end was cut by 4 bases, the J end by 6 bases, with 15 bases between. CDR1 and CDR2 (germline): SNHLY, FYNNEI. The CDR3 extends over 14 amino acids. The CDR3 DNA reads TGTGCCAGCAGTGCTATCACCCCGAGGGATGGCTACACCTTC. It is translated as CASSAITPRDGYTF.

The chain uses TRBV29-1 and TRBJ2-7, with D maybe TRBD2 (5 bases). The length of the CDR3 is 11 residues. Germline CDR1 SQVTM, CDR2 ANQGSEA. Trimming pared 4 bases from V and 4 bases from J, leaving 8 bases between. The CDR3 loop is CSVAPGYEQYF. The CDR3 DNA reads as TGCAGCGTTGCGCCGGGGTACGAGCAGTACTTC.

V and J are TRBV7-2 and TRBJ2-3; the match to TRBD2 covers 10 bases. Germline-derived CDR1 and CDR2 are SGHTA and FQGNSA. This CDR3 contains 19 residues. V gave up 1 base and J gave up 0 bases; unmatched junction bases: 10. The CDR3 loop reads CASSLGRLAGVLSTDTQYF. The CDR3, as DNA: TGTGCCAGCAGCTTAGGGAGGCTAGCGGGGGTACTTAGCACAGATACGCAGTATTTT.

This clone turned up a few times. The chain employs TRBV30 and TRBJ2-3; 12 positions agree with TRBD2. CDR3 length: 15 amino acids. CDR1 is GTSNPN, CDR2 SVGIG, per germline (reference sequence). V trimming: 6 bases; J trimming: 10 bases; junction bases outside the gene matches: 14. Written as DNA, the CDR3 is TGTGCCTGCCTCTGGACTAGCGGGGCCCAGGGGGCGCAGTATTTT. It codes for CACLWTSGAQGAQYF. The full variable domain, rest sourced from reference TRBV30 and TRBJ2-3, is SQTIHQWPATLVQPVGSPLSLECTVEGTSNPNLYWYRQAAGRGLQLLFYSVGIGQISSEVPQNLSASRPQDRQFILSSKKLLLSDSGFYLCACLWTSGAQGAQYFGPGTRLTVL.

The rearrangement links TRBV6-4 to TRBJ2-5; maybe TRBD1 (6 bases). Between the trimmed V and J ends, which lost 3 bases and 0 bases, there was a span of 8 bases. The germline V gene has CDR1 MRHNA and CDR2 SNTAGT. This CDR3 is built from 14 residues. The CDR3 nucleotides are TGTGCCAGCAGTGAGGACAGCGACCAAGAGACCCAGTACTTC. As protein: CASSEDSDQETQYF.

V usage is TRBV11-2 and J usage is TRBJ1-2; D uncertain. The germline V and J ends were trimmed by 5 bases and 8 bases, with 15 bases remaining between them. CDR3 length: 13 residues. CDR1 SGHAT and CDR2 FQNNGV come from the germline V gene. CDR3 region: CASSNRDFRGYTF. The CDR3 DNA sequence: TGTGCCAGCAGCAACCGGGATTTTCGGGGCTACACCTTC.

The chain combines TRBV18 with TRBJ2-7; D is possibly TRBD2 (6 bases). V gave up 3 bases and J gave up 6 bases, with 15 bases separating them. The CDR3 covers 14 residues. CDR1 is KGHSH and CDR2 is LQKENI in the germline V gene. CDR3 sequence (DNA): TGTGCCAGCTCACCCCAGGGAGGTCCCGGCGAGCAGTACTTC. This gives the protein CASSPQGGPGEQYF.

The gene calls are TRBV7-2 and TRBJ2-2; 7 bases line up with TRBD2. The CDR3 runs to 15 residues. The germline V gene has CDR1 SGHTA and CDR2 FQGNSA. After removal of 0 bases from V and 7 bases from J, the junction contained 5 bases not matched to a gene. CDR3 protein: CASSLAGGGYGELFF. The CDR3 nucleotides read TGTGCCAGCAGCTTAGCGGGCGGGGGATACGGGGAGCTGTTTTTT. Using reference TRBV7-2 and TRBJ2-2 for the parts outside the CDR3, the full variable domain is GAGVSQSPSNKVTEKGKDVELRCDPISGHTALYWYRQSLGQGLEFLIYFQGNSAPDKSGLPSDRFSAERTGGSVSTLTIQRTQQEDSAVYLCASSLAGGGYGELFFGEGSRLTVL.

The rearrangement uses TRBV2 and TRBJ2-5, with D possibly TRBD2 on 6 matching bases. CDR3 length: 15 amino acids. Per germline, CDR1 SNHLY and CDR2 FYNNEI. V lost 6 bases and J lost 3, with 17 bases in between. The CDR3 region is CASRSTGTLKETQYF. Written as DNA, the CDR3 is TGTGCCAGCAGAAGCACCGGGACTCTAAAAGAGACCCAGTACTTC.

The chain combines TRBV27 with TRBJ2-2, with 15 positions matching TRBD2. The V segment lost 3 bases and the J segment 8 bases; nucleotides outside the gene matches: 4. CDR1 and CDR2 from the germline V gene are MNHEY and SMNVEV (reference sequence). The CDR3 runs 16 residues. CDR3 sequence: CASSLGTSGGRGELFF. Here the CDR3 DNA reads TGTGCCAGCAGTTTGGGGACTAGCGGGGGGAGAGGGGAGCTGTTTTTT.

The chain uses TRBV6-1 and TRBJ1-2; 10 bases are a match to TRBD1. The CDR3 totals 14 residues. In germline, CDR1 is MNHNS, CDR2 SASEGT. V lost 2 bases, J lost 7 bases, and 4 bases stayed unmatched. CDR3 DNA sequence: TGTGCCAGCAGTGAAACTGGGACAGGGGCTGGCTACACCTTC. Its protein product is CASSETGTGAGYTF.

This chain uses TRBV7-9 with TRBJ2-3, with D possibly TRBD1 on 5 matching bases. Trimming stripped 5 bases from V and 2 bases from J, with 14 bases between. The CDR3 length is 15 residues. Germline CDR1 SEHNR, CDR2 FQNEAQ (reference sequence). In DNA, the CDR3 is TGTGCCAGCAGCCCGCCGAGACAGTTCACAGATACGCAGTATTTT. This gives the protein CASSPPRQFTDTQYF.

For the CDR3, the DNA is TGTGCCATCAGCCCTGACAGTTACGAGCAGTACTTC. Amino acid sequence: CAISPDSYEQYF. The chain employs TRBV10-3 and TRBJ2-7; possibly TRBD1 for D (5 bases). Trimming pared 6 bases from V and 4 bases from J, leaving 10 bases between. Germline V gene data show CDR1 as ENHRY and CDR2 as SYGVKD. The CDR3 is made up of 12 amino acids.

This clone was detected once. The chain joins TRBV11-2 to TRBJ2-7, with 8 bases lining up with TRBD1. CDR3 length equals 13 residues. With V trimmed by 4 bases and J by 6 bases, 5 bases remained unmatched. Per germline, CDR1 SGHAT and CDR2 FQNNGV. CDR3 coding DNA: TGTGCCAGCAGCTACGTGACAGGGGCCGAGCAGTACTTC. This codes for CASSYVTGAEQYF.

This chain uses TRBV7-3 with TRBJ1-6; D is undetermined. Trimming removed 3 bases at V and 7 bases at J, with 4 bases between. This CDR3 region has 12 residues. Germline CDR1 SGHTA, CDR2 FQGTGA. Here the CDR3 reads CASSFLNSPLHF. DNA for the CDR3: TGTGCCAGCAGCTTCCTCAATTCACCCCTCCACTTT.

The CDR3 coding sequence is TGTGCCAGCAGCTTGCGGGACAACGATCAGCCCCAGCATTTT. It is translated as CASSLRDNDQPQHF. This chain joins TRBV5-6 and TRBJ1-5; possible D gene TRBD1, 6 bases. The CDR3 runs to 14 residues. The V and J ends lost 1 base and 5 bases respectively, with 10 bases between them. The germline V gene has CDR1 SGHDT and CDR2 YYEEEE.

This sequence joins TRBV30 and TRBJ2-5; TRBD2 agrees at 9 bases. CDR1 is GTSNPN, CDR2 SVGIG, per germline (reference sequence). CDR3 length: 14 residues. V shed 1 base, J shed 7 bases, and the junction held 7 bases outside the gene matches. CDR3 sequence: CAWSAVAGVLTQYF. In DNA form, the CDR3 reads TGTGCCTGGAGTGCGGTAGCGGGAGTATTGACCCAGTACTTC.

This clone came up a few times. The chain links TRBV28 to TRBJ2-7, with D possibly TRBD2 on 6 matching bases. Germline lookup yields CDR1 MDHEN and CDR2 SYDVKM. Between the trimmed V and J ends, which lost 6 bases and 3 bases, there was a span of 9 bases. The CDR3 sequence is 12 residues long. As DNA, the CDR3 is TGTGCCAGCAGGCGACTAGGCTACGAGCAGTACTTC. This encodes CASRRLGYEQYF.

A note on this clone: This specimen includes other DNA sequences encoding the same CDR3. Here the CDR3 reads CASSLAEGQPQHF. CDR3 coding DNA: TGTGCCAGCAGCTTAGCCGAGGGTCAGCCCCAGCATTTT. The rearrangement links TRBV7-2 to TRBJ1-5; D is uncertain. The germline gives CDR1 SGHTA, CDR2 FQGNSA. This CDR3 comprises 13 residues. The germline V and J ends were trimmed by 0 bases and 6 bases, with 6 bases remaining between them.

This chain joins TRBV11-2 and TRBJ1-1; D remains unclear. Germline assignment: CDR1 SGHAT and CDR2 FQNNGV. V was cut by 5 bases and J by 0 bases, with 7 bases left in between. The CDR3 sequence is 13 residues long. The CDR3 protein is CASSTTVNTEAFF. DNA of the CDR3: TGTGCCAGCAGCACAACAGTGAACACTGAAGCTTTCTTT.

This clone was recorded a few times. The chain uses TRBV6-1 and TRBJ2-3; D may be TRBD2 (5 bases). The CDR3 sequence is 15 residues long. Trimming cost V 3 bases and J 1 base, with 11 bases left between them. Germline loops: CDR1 MNHNS, CDR2 SASEGT. This chain's CDR3 is CASSDFVRGTDTQYF. CDR3 DNA sequence: TGTGCCAGCAGTGATTTTGTGAGGGGCACAGATACGCAGTATTTT.

This chain uses TRBV7-8 with TRBJ2-7; 9 nucleotides agree with TRBD1. Germline CDR1 and CDR2: SGHVS and FQNEAQ. V dropped 4 bases and J dropped 7; count of bases not matched to a gene: 8. The CDR3 loop spans 14 amino acids. The CDR3 coding sequence is TGTGCCAGCAGCTCACAGGGGGCCCTCAGGGAGCAGTACTTC. Translated, it gives CASSSQGALREQYF. The whole variable domain, filled in from reference TRBV7-8 and TRBJ2-7, reads GAGVSQSPRYKVAKRGQDVALRCDPISGHVSLFWYQQALGQGPEFLTYFQNEAQLDKSGLPSDRFFAERPEGSVSTLKIQRTQQEDSAVYLCASSSQGALREQYFGPGTRLTVT.

The V and J genes are TRBV21-1 and TRBJ2-5; the table's D call of TRBD1 was not tested on the DNA. TRBV21-1 is a pseudogene locus. CDR3 length equals 16 residues. The DNA of the CDR3 is TGTGCCAGCAGCAAAGGGAGGGGGCAGACCAAAGAGACCCAGTACTTC. It specifies CASSKGRGQTKETQYF.

This chain links TRBV6-2 or TRBV6-3 with TRBJ1-1; D uncertain. The CDR3 contains 13 residues. Germline V gene sequence: CDR1 MNHEY, CDR2 SVGEGT. The V and J ends lost 0 bases and 8 bases respectively, with 10 bases between them. The CDR3 sequence: CASSYSIMTEAFF. The CDR3, as DNA: TGTGCCAGCAGTTACTCGATTATGACAGAAGCTTTCTTT.

The chain recombines TRBV19 with TRBJ2-5, with 9 positions matching TRBD2. The CDR3 loop spans 17 amino acids. Germline lookup yields CDR1 LNHDA and CDR2 SQIVND (reference sequence). V lost 5 bases to trimming and J lost 2 bases; unmatched junction nucleotides: 12. The CDR3 spells CASSLSGASGAQETQYF. CDR3 nucleotide sequence: TGTGCCAGTAGTCTTTCAGGAGCTAGCGGGGCTCAAGAGACCCAGTACTTC.

The chain combines TRBV29-1 with TRBJ2-3; TRBD1 might be the D (6 bases). Germline values: CDR1 SQVTM, CDR2 ANQGSEA. The V and J ends lost 5 bases and 9 bases respectively, with 15 bases between them. This CDR3 is built from 12 residues. Here the CDR3 DNA reads TGCAGCGTTTCCCAGGGGTCTGGGACGCAGTATTTT. This gives the protein CSVSQGSGTQYF.